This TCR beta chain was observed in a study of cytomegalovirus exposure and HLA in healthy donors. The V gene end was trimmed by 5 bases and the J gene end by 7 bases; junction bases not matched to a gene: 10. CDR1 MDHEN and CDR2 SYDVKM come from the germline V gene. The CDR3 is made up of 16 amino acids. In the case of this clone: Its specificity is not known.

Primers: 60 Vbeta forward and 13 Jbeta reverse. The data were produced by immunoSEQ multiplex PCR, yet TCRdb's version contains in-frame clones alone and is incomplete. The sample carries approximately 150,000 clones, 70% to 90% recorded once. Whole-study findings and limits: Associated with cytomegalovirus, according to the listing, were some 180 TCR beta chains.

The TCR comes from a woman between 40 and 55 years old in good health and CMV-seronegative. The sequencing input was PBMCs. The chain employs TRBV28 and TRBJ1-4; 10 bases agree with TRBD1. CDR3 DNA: TGTGCCAGCAGTCAGCGAGGACAGGGGGAGAGTGAAAAACTGTTTTTT. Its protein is CASSQRGQGESEKLFF.